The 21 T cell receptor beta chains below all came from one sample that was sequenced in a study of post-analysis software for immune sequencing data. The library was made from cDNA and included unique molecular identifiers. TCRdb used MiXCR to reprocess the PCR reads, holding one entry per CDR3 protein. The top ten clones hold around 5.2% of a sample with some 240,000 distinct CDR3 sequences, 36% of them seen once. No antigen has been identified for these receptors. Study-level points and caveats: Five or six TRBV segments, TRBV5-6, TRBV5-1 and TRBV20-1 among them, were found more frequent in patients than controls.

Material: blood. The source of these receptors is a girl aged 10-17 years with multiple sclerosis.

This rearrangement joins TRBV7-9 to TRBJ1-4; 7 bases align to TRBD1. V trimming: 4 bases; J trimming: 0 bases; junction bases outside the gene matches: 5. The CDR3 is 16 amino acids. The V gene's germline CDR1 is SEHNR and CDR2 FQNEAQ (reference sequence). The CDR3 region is CASSSGQVATNEKLFF. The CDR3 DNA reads TGTGCCAGCAGCTCAGGACAGGTCGCAACTAATGAAAAACTGTTTTTT.

CDR3: CASSLGNRVNEQFF. CDR3 nucleotides: TGTGCCAGCAGTTTGGGGAACAGGGTGAATGAGCAGTTCTTC. This chain uses TRBV12-3 or TRBV12-4 with TRBJ2-1; tentative D call: TRBD1 (6 bases). CDR3 length equals 14 residues. With 3 bases removed from V and 7 bases from J, the gap between germline ends came to 13 bases.

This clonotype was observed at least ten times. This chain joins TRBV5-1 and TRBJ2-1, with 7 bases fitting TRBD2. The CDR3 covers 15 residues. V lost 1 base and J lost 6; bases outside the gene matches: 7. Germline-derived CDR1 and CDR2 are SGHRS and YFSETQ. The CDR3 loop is CASSLTSVGSNEQFF. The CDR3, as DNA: TGCGCCAGCAGCTTGACTAGCGTGGGTAGCAATGAGCAGTTCTTC.

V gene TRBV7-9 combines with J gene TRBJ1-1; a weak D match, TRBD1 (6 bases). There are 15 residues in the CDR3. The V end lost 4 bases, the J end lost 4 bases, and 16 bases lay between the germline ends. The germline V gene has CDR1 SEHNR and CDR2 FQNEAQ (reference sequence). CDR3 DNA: TGTGCCAGCAGCTCCGTAAACCAGGGGAGCACTGAAGCTTTCTTT. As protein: CASSSVNQGSTEAFF.

The CDR3 spells CSAGYGQGWPQHF. As DNA, the CDR3 is TGCAGTGCTGGGTATGGACAAGGATGGCCCCAGCATTTT. The rearrangement links TRBV20-1 to TRBJ1-5; TRBD1 is a possible D gene (5 bases). The CDR3 extends over 13 amino acids. CDR1 is DFQATT and CDR2 is SNEGSKA in the germline V gene (reference sequence). The germline V and J ends were trimmed by 5 bases and 9 bases, with 17 bases remaining between them.

The CDR3 loop is CASRPVSGGSSPLHF. The CDR3 nucleotides are TGTGCCAGCAGGCCCGTCTCAGGGGGTTCTTCACCCCTCCACTTT. The chain couples TRBV7-9 to TRBJ1-6; 7 nucleotides align to TRBD1. Germline CDR1 reads SEHNR; CDR2 reads FQNEAQ (reference sequence). The V and J ends lost 6 bases and 9 bases, in that order; junction bases with no gene match: 11. The CDR3 has 15 residues.

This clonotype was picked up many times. CDR3 loop: CASSVERIADTQYF. CDR3 coding DNA: TGTGCCAGCAGTGTTGAGAGGATCGCAGATACGCAGTATTTT. This chain joins TRBV27 and TRBJ2-3; D not certain. Between the trimmed V and J ends, which lost 5 bases and 4 bases, there was a span of 13 bases. Germline V gene data show CDR1 as MNHEY and CDR2 as SMNVEV (reference sequence). The CDR3 totals 14 residues.

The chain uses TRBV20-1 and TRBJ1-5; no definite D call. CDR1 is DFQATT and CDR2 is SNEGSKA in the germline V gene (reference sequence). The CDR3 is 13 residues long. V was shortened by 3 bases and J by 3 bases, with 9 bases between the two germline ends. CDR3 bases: TGCAGTGCTAGTGTCAGGTTCAATCAGCCCCAGCATTTT. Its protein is CSASVRFNQPQHF.

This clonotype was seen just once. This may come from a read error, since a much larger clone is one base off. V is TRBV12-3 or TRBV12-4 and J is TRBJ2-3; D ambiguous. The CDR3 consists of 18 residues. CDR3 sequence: CASRSEWGRLDSTDMQYF. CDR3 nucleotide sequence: TGTGCCAGCAGGAGCGAATGGGGTAGGCTGGATAGCACAGATATGCAGTATTTT.

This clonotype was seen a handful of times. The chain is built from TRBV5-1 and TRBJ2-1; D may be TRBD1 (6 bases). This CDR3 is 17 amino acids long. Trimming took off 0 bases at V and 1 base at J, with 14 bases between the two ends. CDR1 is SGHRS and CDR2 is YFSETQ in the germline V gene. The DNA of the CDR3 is TGCGCCAGCAGCTTGGCCAGGGGCCGTTGGTCCTACAATGAGCAGTTCTTC. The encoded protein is CASSLARGRWSYNEQFF.

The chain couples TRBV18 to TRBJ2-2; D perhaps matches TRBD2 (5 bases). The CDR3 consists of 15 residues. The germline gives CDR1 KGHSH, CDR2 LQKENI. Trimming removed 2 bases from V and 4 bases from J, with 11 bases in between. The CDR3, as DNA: TGTGCCAGCTCACCAGGACTGGCCCCCACCGGGGAGCTGTTTTTT. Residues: CASSPGLAPTGELFF. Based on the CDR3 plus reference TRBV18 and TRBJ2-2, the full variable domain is NAGVMQNPRHLVRRRGQEARLRCSPMKGHSHVYWYRQLPEEGLKFMVYLQKENIIDESGMPKERFSAEFPKEGPSILRIQQVVRGDSAAYFCASSPGLAPTGELFFGEGSRLTVL.

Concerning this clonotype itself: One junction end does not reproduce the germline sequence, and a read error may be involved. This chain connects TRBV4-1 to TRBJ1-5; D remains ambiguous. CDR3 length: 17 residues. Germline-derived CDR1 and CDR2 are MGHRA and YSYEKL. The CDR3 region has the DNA TGCGCCAGCAGCCAACTACCTCCCGCTGGGATCAATCAGCCCCGGCATTTT. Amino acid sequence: CASSQLPPAGINQPRHF.

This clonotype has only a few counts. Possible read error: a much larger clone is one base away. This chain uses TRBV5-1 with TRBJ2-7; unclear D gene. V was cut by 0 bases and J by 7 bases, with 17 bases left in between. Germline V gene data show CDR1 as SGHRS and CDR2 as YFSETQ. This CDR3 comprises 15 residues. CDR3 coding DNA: TGCGCCAGCAGCTTGGGTCCAGGAACCTACAATGAGCAGTACTTC. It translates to CASSLGPGTYNEQYF.

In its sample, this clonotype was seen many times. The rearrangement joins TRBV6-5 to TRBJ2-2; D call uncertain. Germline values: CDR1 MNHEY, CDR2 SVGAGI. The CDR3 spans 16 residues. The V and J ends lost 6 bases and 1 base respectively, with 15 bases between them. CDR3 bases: TGTGCCAGCAGCCCACTTTGGTTATTGAACACCGGGGAGCTGTTTTTT. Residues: CASSPLWLLNTGELFF.

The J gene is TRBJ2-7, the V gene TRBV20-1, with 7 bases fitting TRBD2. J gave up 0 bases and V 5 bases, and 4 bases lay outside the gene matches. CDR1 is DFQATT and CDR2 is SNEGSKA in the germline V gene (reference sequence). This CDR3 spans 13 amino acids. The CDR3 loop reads CSAQRGPSYEQYF. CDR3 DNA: TGCAGTGCTCAGCGGGGACCCTCCTACGAGCAGTACTTC.

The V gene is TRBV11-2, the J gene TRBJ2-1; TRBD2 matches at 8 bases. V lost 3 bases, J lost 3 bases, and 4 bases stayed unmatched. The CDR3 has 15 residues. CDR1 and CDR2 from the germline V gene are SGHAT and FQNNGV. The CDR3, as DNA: TGTGCCAGCAGCTTGCCGAGCGGGGGCTACAATGAGCAGTTCTTC. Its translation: CASSLPSGGYNEQFF.

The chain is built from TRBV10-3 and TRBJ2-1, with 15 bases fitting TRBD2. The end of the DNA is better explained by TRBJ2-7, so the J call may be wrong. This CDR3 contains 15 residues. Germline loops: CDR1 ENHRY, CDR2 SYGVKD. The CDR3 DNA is TGTGCCATCAGTGGGGGACTAGCGGGGGGATGCGAGCAGTACTTC. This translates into CAISGGLAGGCEQYF.

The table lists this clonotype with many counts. In DNA form, the CDR3 reads TGTGCCAGCAGCTTAGAGGTAGCGGGCGGCACAGATACGCAGTATTTT. Its translation: CASSLEVAGGTDTQYF. The chain has TRBV13 and TRBJ2-3; 7 nucleotides match TRBD2. Germline V gene data show CDR1 as PRHDT and CDR2 as FYEKMQ (reference sequence). The CDR3 is made up of 16 amino acids. V was clipped by 1 base and J by 1 base; unmatched bases: 5.

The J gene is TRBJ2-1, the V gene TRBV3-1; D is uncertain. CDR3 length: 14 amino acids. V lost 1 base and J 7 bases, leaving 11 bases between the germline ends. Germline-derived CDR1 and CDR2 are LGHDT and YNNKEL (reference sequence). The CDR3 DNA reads TGTGCCAGCAGCCAAGGAATTTTTGTGAATGAGCAGTTCTTC. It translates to CASSQGIFVNEQFF.

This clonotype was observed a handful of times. CDR3 nucleotides: TGTGCCAGCTCTGAGAGGACAGGGATAAGCACAGATACGCAGTATTTT. Residues: CASSERTGISTDTQYF. The J gene is TRBJ2-3, the V gene TRBV18; TRBD1 agrees at 8 bases. Germline V lookup: CDR1 KGHSH, CDR2 LQKENI. The V segment lost 6 bases and the J segment 0 bases; nucleotides outside the gene matches: 8. The CDR3 runs to 16 residues. Full variable domain (remainder filled in from reference TRBV18 and TRBJ2-3): NAGVMQNPRHLVRRRGQEARLRCSPMKGHSHVYWYRQLPEEGLKFMVYLQKENIIDESGMPKERFSAEFPKEGPSILRIQQVVRGDSAAYFCASSERTGISTDTQYFGPGTRLTVL.

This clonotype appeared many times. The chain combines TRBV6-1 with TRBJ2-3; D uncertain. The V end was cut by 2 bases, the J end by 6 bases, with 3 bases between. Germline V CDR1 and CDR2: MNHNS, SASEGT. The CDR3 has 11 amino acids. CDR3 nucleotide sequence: TGTGCCAGCAGTGAACCGGATACGCAGTATTTT. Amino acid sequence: CASSEPDTQYF.